Below, 17 T cell receptor beta chains from the same sample are listed, as sequenced in a study of T-cell reconstitution after alpha-beta-depleted transplantation in children. Preparation of the TCRbeta library was carried out with unique molecular identifiers. TCRdb re-analysed the PCR reads in MiXCR, keeping a single row per CDR3 protein. There are around 94,000 distinct CDR3 sequences in the sample; roughly 7.2% occur only once, and around 15% lies in the top ten. The sample was PBMCs, taken before TCRalphabeta/CD19-depleted stem cell transplant. The receptors were gathered from a boy between 2 and 10 years old with acute lymphoblastic leukemia, due to receive a stem cell transplant.

This chain joins TRBV4-1 and TRBJ1-3, with TRBD1 identical over 8 bases. The V gene's germline CDR1 is MGHRA and CDR2 YSYEKL. The CDR3 is 18 amino acids. Trimming took 1 base from V and 0 from J; bases not matched to a gene: 8. The CDR3 coding sequence is TGCGCCAGCAGCCAAGTGTTAGGGACAGGTCACTCTGGAAACACCATATATTTT. Translated: CASSQVLGTGHSGNTIYF.

This clonotype was detected ten times or more. One junction end does not reproduce the germline sequence, and a read error may be involved. For the CDR3, the DNA is TGTGCTAGCAGCTTAGCGATTCTAGCCAAAAACATTCAGTACTTC. Encoded protein: CASSLAILAKNIQYF. This chain joins TRBV7-7 and TRBJ2-4; D might be TRBD2 (5 bases). Germline V CDR1 and CDR2: SSHAT, FNYEAQ (reference sequence). CDR3 length: 15 amino acids.

This clonotype has only a few counts. This chain connects TRBV24-1 to TRBJ2-7; the D gene is possibly TRBD1 (6 bases). CDR1 and CDR2 from the germline V gene are KGHDR and SFDVKD. V lost 0 bases and J 0 bases, leaving 14 bases between the germline ends. This CDR3 comprises 17 residues. DNA for the CDR3: TGTGCCACCAGTGATTTGCAAAGGGGGTCGGGCTCCTACGAGCAGTACTTC. This encodes CATSDLQRGSGSYEQYF.

There are many counts of this clonotype. The gene calls are TRBV7-9 and TRBJ2-1; 12 nucleotides align to TRBD2. With 5 bases clipped from V and 7 bases from J, the junction kept 9 bases outside the gene matches. CDR3 size: 16 residues. CDR1 is SEHNR and CDR2 is FQNEAQ in the germline V gene (reference sequence). This CDR3 reads CASSPSGGARGNEQFF. For the CDR3, the DNA is TGTGCCAGCAGCCCTAGCGGGGGGGCCCGTGGAAATGAGCAGTTCTTC.

This clonotype has a handful of counts. V and J are TRBV3-1 and TRBJ2-1; D uncertain. Deletions cut 5 bases from V and 8 bases from J, with 16 bases between. Germline loops: CDR1 LGHDT, CDR2 YNNKEL (reference sequence). The CDR3 is 14 residues long. The CDR3 nucleotides read TGTGCCAGCAGCGAACAAGATCCAGCCTATGAGCAGTTCTTC. Its translation is CASSEQDPAYEQFF.

Concerning this clonotype itself: Relative to the germline gene, one junction end is altered; a read error may explain this. The V call is TRBV7-6, the J call TRBJ2-3; 7 nucleotides align to TRBD2. Germline values: CDR1 SGHVS, CDR2 FNYEAQ. The CDR3 is 15 residues long. CDR3: CPSSSERGGLPAQYF. The CDR3 coding sequence is TGTCCCAGCAGCTCCGAGCGGGGTGGGCTTCCGGCGCAGTATTTT.

This clonotype has a count of ten or more. The chain combines TRBV5-1 with TRBJ2-6; maybe TRBD1 (6 bases). The CDR3 length is 16 residues. Trimming shortened V by 4 bases and J by 1 base, and 12 bases separated the two germline ends. Germline CDR1 SGHRS, CDR2 YFSETQ. The CDR3 sequence is CASSPGQTSGANVLTF. Written as DNA, the CDR3 is TGCGCCAGCAGCCCCGGACAGACATCTGGGGCCAACGTCCTGACTTTC. Based on the CDR3 plus reference TRBV5-1 and TRBJ2-6, the full variable domain is KAGVTQTPRYLIKTRGQQVTLSCSPISGHRSVSWYQQTPGQGLQFLFEYFSETQRNKGNFPGRFSGRQFSNSRSEMNVSTLELGDSALYLCASSPGQTSGANVLTFGAGSRLTVL.

This clonotype has only a few counts. The J gene is TRBJ2-2, the V gene TRBV20-1; 10 nucleotides line up with TRBD1. CDR3 length equals 13 residues. The ends lost 5 bases at V and 5 bases at J; junction bases unmatched: 2. From germline, CDR1 is DFQATT and CDR2 SNEGSKA (reference sequence). This CDR3 is CSADRGRTGELFF. The DNA for the CDR3 is TGCAGTGCTGACAGGGGGCGGACCGGGGAGCTGTTTTTT.

This clonotype was counted many times. The chain combines TRBV5-1 with TRBJ1-6; D not resolved. Trimming cost V 7 bases and J 10 bases, with 15 bases left between them. The CDR3 consists of 13 residues. Per the germline V gene, CDR1 is SGHRS and CDR2 is YFSETQ. Written as DNA, the CDR3 is TGCGCCAGCCATGAGGGTGATTGGTCACCCCTCCACTTT. It codes for CASHEGDWSPLHF. Variable domain in full (rest from reference TRBV5-1 and TRBJ1-6): KAGVTQTPRYLIKTRGQQVTLSCSPISGHRSVSWYQQTPGQGLQFLFEYFSETQRNKGNFPGRFSGRQFSNSRSEMNVSTLELGDSALYLCASHEGDWSPLHFGNGTRLTVT.

This clonotype has just a few counts. The chain combines TRBV2 with TRBJ1-4; D not resolved. Germline assignment: CDR1 SNHLY and CDR2 FYNNEI. CDR3 size: 13 residues. The V end was cut by 3 bases, the J end by 15 bases, with 17 bases between. DNA for the CDR3: TGTGCCAGCAGTGATAGAAGGGAGGGAGTGGTGTTTTTT. Encoded protein: CASSDRREGVVFF.

V and J are TRBV20-1 and TRBJ2-7, with TRBD1 matching 7 bases. Germline values: CDR1 DFQATT, CDR2 SNEGSKA (reference sequence). J lost 1 base, V lost 4 bases, and 7 bases had no gene match. The CDR3 loop spans 14 amino acids. The CDR3 region is CSATDRVRSYEQYF. CDR3 bases: TGCAGTGCTACCGACAGGGTGAGGTCCTACGAGCAGTACTTC.

In this sample, this clonotype turned up many times. CDR3: CASSKMAPYSNQPQHF. CDR3 nucleotides: TGTGCCAGCAGCAAAATGGCTCCCTATAGCAATCAGCCCCAGCATTTT. The chain employs TRBV21-1 and TRBJ1-5. TRBV21-1 counts as a pseudogene. The CDR3 consists of 16 residues.

This clonotype was counted between two and nine times. The J gene is TRBJ1-5, the V gene TRBV11-1; 7 nucleotides match TRBD1. After removal of 1 base from V and 3 bases from J, the junction contained 15 bases not matched to a gene. Looked up from germline, CDR1 is SGHAT and CDR2 is FQDESV (reference sequence). CDR3 length equals 19 residues. Written as DNA, the CDR3 is TGTGCCAGCAGCTTAGTACGAGGGGGCCGGAGAAGTAACAATCAGCCCCAGCATTTT. Its protein product is CASSLVRGGRRSNNQPQHF.

This clonotype was counted only a few times. The J gene is TRBJ2-3, the V gene TRBV5-4; D not resolved. Germline V gene lookup returns CDR1 SGHNT and CDR2 YYREEE (reference sequence). V was cut by 1 base and J by 2 bases, with 14 bases left in between. This CDR3 has 16 residues. DNA of the CDR3: TGTGCCAGCAGCTTGTGGTTGGCAGCAAACACAGATACGCAGTATTTT. This sequence encodes CASSLWLAANTDTQYF.

This clonotype was recorded many times. The gene calls are TRBV11-2 and TRBJ2-1; D perhaps matches TRBD1 (5 bases). The germline gives CDR1 SGHAT, CDR2 FQNNGV. The CDR3 is 17 residues long. V was clipped by 3 bases and J by 7 bases, with 22 bases between them. CDR3: CASSFRAGEALVNEQFF. DNA of the CDR3: TGTGCCAGCAGCTTCAGGGCCGGCGAGGCATTAGTGAATGAGCAGTTCTTC. The variable domain in full, completed from reference TRBV11-2 and TRBJ2-1, reads EAGVAQSPRYKIIEKRQSVAFWCNPISGHATLYWYQQILGQGPKLLIQFQNNGVVDDSQLPKDRFSAERLKGVDSTLKIQPAKLEDSAVYLCASSFRAGEALVNEQFFGPGTRLTVL.

This clonotype was counted ten times or more. The V gene is TRBV4-2, the J gene TRBJ2-1; D perhaps matches TRBD2 (5 bases). The CDR3 extends over 16 amino acids. V was cut by 0 bases and J by 9 bases, with 18 bases left in between. Germline CDR1 is LGHNA and CDR2 is YNFKEQ. CDR3 sequence (DNA): TGTGCCAGCAGCCAAGATGGTTCAGGACTTACGGGTGAGCAGTTCTTC. It specifies CASSQDGSGLTGEQFF.

The chain employs TRBV4-1 and TRBJ1-4; TRBD1 aligns across 7 bases. The CDR3 extends over 17 amino acids. Trimming removed 4 bases from V and 10 bases from J; junction bases left unmatched: 18. Looked up from germline, CDR1 is MGHRA and CDR2 is YSYEKL. CDR3 nucleotides: TGCGCCAGCAGCCCCGGCAGAACGACAGGGCGGGGGCGAAAACTGTTTTTT. Encoded protein: CASSPGRTTGRGRKLFF.